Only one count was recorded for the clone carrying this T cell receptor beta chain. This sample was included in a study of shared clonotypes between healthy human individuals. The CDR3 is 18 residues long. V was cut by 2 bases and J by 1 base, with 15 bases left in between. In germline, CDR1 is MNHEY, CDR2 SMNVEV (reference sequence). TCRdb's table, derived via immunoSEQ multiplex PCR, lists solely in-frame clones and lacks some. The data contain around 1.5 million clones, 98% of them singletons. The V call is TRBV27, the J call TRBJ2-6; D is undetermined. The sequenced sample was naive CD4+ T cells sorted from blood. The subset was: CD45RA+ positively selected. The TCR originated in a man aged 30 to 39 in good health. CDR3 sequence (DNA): TGTGCCAGCAGTTTACGAAGCGCGCGTGGTTCTGGGGCCAACGTCCTGACTTTC. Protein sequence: CASSLRSARGSGANVLTF. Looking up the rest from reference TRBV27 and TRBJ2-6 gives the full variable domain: EAQVTQNPRYLITVTGKKLTVTCSQNMNHEYMSWYRQDPGLGLRQIYYSMNVEVTDKGDVPEGYKVSRKEKRNFPLILESPSPNQTSLYFCASSLRSARGSGANVLTFGAGSRLTVL.